Listed below are T cell receptor beta chains from one sample, sequenced in a study of blood T cell repertoires in COVID-19. Using immunoSEQ multiplex PCR, the repertoire was profiled, and TCRdb retains in-frame clones only, with some absent. The repertoire includes 70,000 to 85,000 clones, about 90% of them detected once, and 2.5% to 3.5% sits in the top ten. Sample: peripheral blood. Receptor source: a woman between 50 and 59 years old with active or convalescent COVID-19. Both conserved end residues are part of each CDR3. The D gene is left open where the match is weak. Part of the rows lack a size; the others show once, few, many or a class for expanded clones.

J gene	clone size	D gene	CDR3 length	V gene	CDR3 protein	CDR3 DNA
TRBJ1-6	-	TRBD1	15	TRBV5-1	CASSLRTGEGSPLHF	TGCGCCAGCAGCTTGAGGACAGGGGAGGGCTCACCCCTCCACTTT
TRBJ2-2	-	-	15	TRBV19	CASSTRMANTGELFF	TGTGCCAGTAGTACGCGGATGGCGAACACCGGGGAGCTGTTTTTT
TRBJ1-1	-	TRBD1	13	TRBV5-1	CASGITGEAEAFF	TGCGCCAGCGGTATTACAGGGGAGGCTGAAGCTTTCTTT
TRBJ1-1	-	-	14	TRBV19	CASSILRGNTEAFF	TGTGCCAGTAGTATATTAAGGGGAAACACTGAAGCTTTCTTT
TRBJ1-1	-	TRBD1	13	TRBV5-1	CASSSGQGLEAFF	TGCGCCAGCAGCTCGGGACAGGGGCTAGAAGCTTTCTTT
TRBJ1-2	-	-	14	TRBV7-2	CASSLVSTSPGYTF	TGTGCCAGCAGCTTAGTGTCGACAAGCCCCGGCTACACCTTC
TRBJ2-7	once	-	12	TRBV5-6	CASSSTAYEQYF	TGTGCCAGCAGCTCTACCGCGTACGAGCAGTACTTC
TRBJ2-1	-	-	15	TRBV7-2	CASSQSRRTYNEQFF	TGTGCCAGCAGCCAGAGTCGGCGGACCTACAATGAGCAGTTCTTC
TRBJ1-1	-	TRBD1	15	TRBV24-1	CATSETGGPSTEAFF	TGTGCCACCAGTGAAACAGGGGGCCCTAGCACTGAAGCTTTCTTT
TRBJ1-2	once	TRBD1	13	TRBV9	CASSATGIYGYTF	TGTGCCAGCAGCGCGACAGGGATCTATGGCTACACCTTC
TRBJ2-7	once	TRBD2	15	TRBV7-2	CASSSQAGGLDEQYF	TGTGCCAGCAGCTCTCAAGCGGGGGGGCTGGACGAGCAGTACTTC
TRBJ2-1	-	TRBD2	19	TRBV7-2	CASSSRPSGGPTSSNEQFF	TGTGCCAGCAGCTCCCGTCCTAGCGGGGGACCTACCTCTTCCAATGAGCAGTTCTTC
TRBJ2-1	-	TRBD2	15	TRBV29-1	CSVLRWGGSYNEQFF	TGCAGCGTTCTCCGGTGGGGGGGCTCCTACAATGAGCAGTTCTTC
TRBJ1-2	-	TRBD1	16	TRBV4-3	CASSQSGTGNGYGYTF	TGCGCCAGCAGCCAGTCCGGGACAGGGAATGGGTATGGCTACACCTTC
TRBJ1-4	-	TRBD1	15	TRBV5-1	CASSLGTATNEKLFF	TGCGCCAGCAGCCTCGGGACAGCAACTAATGAAAAACTGTTTTTT
TRBJ1-3	few	-	13	TRBV30	CAWMDIWGNTIYF	TGTGCCTGGATGGACATTTGGGGAAACACCATATATTTT
TRBJ2-1	few	TRBD2	12	TRBV5-4	CASSLAGREQFF	TGTGCCAGCAGCCTAGCGGGGCGTGAGCAGTTCTTC
TRBJ2-6	-	TRBD1	19	TRBV7-3	CASSLRPVLDRVEVNVLTF	TGTGCCAGCAGCTTACGCCCCGTCCTGGACAGGGTAGAGGTCAACGTCCTGACTTTC
TRBJ1-2	-	TRBD1	16	TRBV6-1	CASSAPTGTANYGYTF	TGTGCCAGCAGTGCCCCTACAGGGACAGCTAACTATGGCTACACCTTC
TRBJ2-7	-	-	14	TRBV30	CAWSGLPLSYEQYF	TGTGCCTGGAGCGGACTGCCTCTATCCTACGAGCAGTACTTC
TRBJ1-1	-	-	16	TRBV5-1	CASRIQGTLMNTEAFF	TGCGCCAGCAGAATTCAGGGAACCCTCATGAACACTGAAGCTTTCTTT
TRBJ1-1	few	-	14	TRBV13	CASSFAGARAEAFF	TGTGCCAGCAGCTTCGCGGGGGCGCGGGCTGAAGCTTTCTTT
TRBJ1-1	few	-	15	TRBV6-5	CASSYRGHPNTEAFF	TGTGCCAGCAGTTACCGTGGACACCCGAACACTGAAGCTTTCTTT
TRBJ1-2	-	TRBD1	16	TRBV4-2	CASSQDFGTGNYGYTF	TGTGCCAGCAGCCAAGATTTCGGGACAGGGAACTATGGCTACACCTTC
TRBJ1-1	-	-	16	TRBV14	CASSQPGVGTDTEAFF	TGTGCCAGCAGCCAGCCGGGAGTCGGGACGGACACTGAAGCTTTCTTT
TRBJ2-1	-	TRBD2	15	TRBV19	CASSLAGFSYNEQFF	TGTGCCAGTAGTCTAGCGGGGTTTTCCTACAATGAGCAGTTCTTC
TRBJ2-5	-	-	14	TRBV7-7	CASSQTAFQETQYF	TGTGCCAGCAGCCAGACAGCATTTCAAGAGACCCAGTACTTC
TRBJ1-2	-	-	14	TRBV11-2	CASSLRGFNYGYTF	TGTGCCAGCAGCTTGAGAGGGTTTAACTATGGCTACACCTTC
TRBJ1-2	few	TRBD1	15	TRBV7-9	CASSQGQGFLYGYTF	TGTGCCAGCAGCCAGGGACAGGGGTTCCTCTATGGCTACACCTTC
TRBJ1-5	-	-	15	TRBV25-1	CASSDGQGSNQPQHF	TGTGCCAGCAGTGATGGGCAAGGTAGCAATCAGCCCCAGCATTTT
TRBJ2-2	-	-	17	TRBV5-4	CASSPSLSEGRSGELFF	TGTGCCAGCAGCCCAAGTTTAAGTGAGGGTAGAAGCGGGGAGCTGTTTTTT
TRBJ2-3	-	-	14	TRBV28	CASRGDTYTDTQYF	TGTGCCAGCAGGGGTGACACCTACACAGATACGCAGTATTTT
TRBJ1-1	-	-	15	TRBV9	CASSVDAGTYTEAFF	TGTGCCAGCAGCGTAGATGCGGGCACCTACACTGAAGCTTTCTTT
TRBJ2-5	-	-	14	TRBV7-8	CASSRRTAAETQYF	TGTGCCAGCAGCCGGCGGACAGCCGCGGAGACCCAGTACTTC
TRBJ2-7	few	-	14	TRBV11-2	CASSLEVRRYEQYF	TGTGCCAGCAGCTTAGAAGTCAGGCGCTACGAGCAGTACTTC
TRBJ2-1	-	-	14	TRBV6-4	CASRRRDSHHEQFF	TGTGCCAGCCGGAGGAGGGACAGCCACCACGAGCAGTTCTTC
TRBJ2-2	-	TRBD1	14	TRBV30	CAWATGANTGELFF	TGTGCCTGGGCGACAGGGGCCAACACCGGGGAGCTGTTTTTT
TRBJ1-2	once	-	15	TRBV6-1	CASSEVGRPNYGYTF	TGTGCCAGCAGTGAAGTGGGGAGACCCAACTATGGCTACACCTTC
TRBJ2-7	-	TRBD2	14	TRBV6-5	CASSYSGDFAEQYF	TGTGCCAGCAGTTACAGCGGGGACTTCGCTGAGCAGTACTTC
TRBJ1-1	-	-	15	TRBV3-1/TRBV3-2	CASSPTGQLNTEAFF	TGTGCCAGCAGCCCGACTGGACAACTGAACACTGAAGCTTTCTTT
TRBJ2-5	-	-	13	TRBV12-3/TRBV12-4	CASTRGALETQYF	TGTGCCAGCACTCGGGGGGCCTTAGAGACCCAGTACTTC
TRBJ1-2	-	-	12	TRBV6-7	CASSYTGNGYTF	TGTGCCAGCAGTTACACGGGGAACGGCTACACCTTC
TRBJ1-1	-	TRBD1	16	TRBV19	CASITGTGFFLAEAFF	TGTGCCAGTATTACCGGGACAGGGTTCTTCTTGGCTGAAGCTTTCTTT
TRBJ2-7	-	-	14	TRBV7-2	CASTPQRGSYEQYF	TGTGCCAGCACCCCCCAACGGGGCTCCTACGAGCAGTACTTC
TRBJ2-7	-	-	15	TRBV27	CASSPLDTYPNEQYF	TGTGCCAGCAGTCCGCTGGACACCTACCCTAACGAGCAGTACTTC
TRBJ1-2	-	-	13	TRBV11-2	CASSYTGLDGYTF	TGTGCCAGCAGCTATACAGGGCTCGATGGCTACACCTTC
TRBJ2-1	-	-	14	TRBV4-2	CASSQDPREHEQFF	TGTGCCAGCAGCCAAGATCCCAGGGAACATGAGCAGTTCTTC
TRBJ1-4	-	-	16	TRBV7-2	CASSLAGELRGEKLFF	TGTGCCAGCAGCTTAGCTGGTGAATTACGAGGGGAAAAACTGTTTTTT
TRBJ1-2	-	-	17	TRBV4-2	CASSQDSDRTYNYGYTF	TGTGCCAGCAGCCAGGATAGCGACAGGACTTACAACTATGGCTACACCTTC
TRBJ1-1	-	TRBD1	13	TRBV7-9	CASSLAGTAEAFF	TGTGCCAGCAGCTTAGCGGGGACAGCTGAAGCTTTCTTT
TRBJ2-2	-	TRBD2	17	TRBV30	CAWNPGLAGVNAGELFF	TGTGCCTGGAACCCGGGACTAGCGGGGGTGAACGCCGGGGAGCTGTTTTTT
TRBJ2-5	-	TRBD1	13	TRBV5-1	CASSLTDRGPQYF	TGCGCCAGCAGCTTGACGGACAGGGGCCCCCAGTACTTC
TRBJ2-2	-	-	15	TRBV19	CASSPSSVVSGELFF	TGTGCCAGTAGCCCTTCGTCTGTGGTCAGCGGGGAGCTGTTTTTT
TRBJ2-7	-	TRBD1	14	TRBV18	CASSQDRVIHEQYF	TGTGCCAGCTCCCAAGACAGGGTAATCCACGAGCAGTACTTC
TRBJ1-2	-	TRBD1	16	TRBV18	CASSPEMTGSGYGYTF	TGTGCCAGCTCACCCGAAATGACAGGGTCGGGCTATGGCTACACCTTC